Listed below are T cell receptor beta chains from one sample, sequenced in a study of early stage breast cancer tumors. The data were produced by immunoSEQ multiplex PCR, yet TCRdb's version contains in-frame clones alone and is incomplete. The sample shows approximately 54,000 clones, about 77% of them seen only once. Sequences were obtained from blood. The receptors were sampled from a person between 35 and 49 years old with breast cancer. The CDR3 runs from the conserved cysteine through the conserved F or W. D genes are given only for firm matches. Only some rows state a clone size, as once, few, many or a class for expanded clones.

TRBJ1-1 | NA | TRBV6-5 | NA | TGTGCCAGCAGTTACAAAGGACATTACAACACTGAAGCTTTCTTT | CASSYKGHYNTEAFF
TRBJ2-6 | NA | TRBV30 | NA | TGTGCCTGTCGCCGGGGCGGAGGAACTGGGGCCAACGTCCTGACTTTC | CACRRGGGTGANVLTF
TRBJ1-2 | TRBD1 | TRBV6-6 | NA | TGTGCCAGCAGTACAGGGGCCCAGGTGGGCTACACCTTC | CASSTGAQVGYTF
TRBJ2-7 | TRBD2 | TRBV6-6 | NA | TGTGCCAGCAGTTACTATGGGACTAGCGGTGAGCAGTACTTC | CASSYYGTSGEQYF
TRBJ1-1 | NA | TRBV7-9 | few | TGTGCCAGCAGCTTAGAAGACGCTAGCACTGAAGCTTTCTTT | CASSLEDASTEAFF
TRBJ2-6 | NA | TRBV6-6 | few | TGTGCCAGCAGTCAAGGACACCTCTCTGGGGCCAACGTCCTGACTTTC | CASSQGHLSGANVLTF
TRBJ1-2 | NA | TRBV7-9 | NA | TGTGCCAGCAGCTTAACCTCAGCGGGAGATGGCTACACCTTC | CASSLTSAGDGYTF
TRBJ1-2 | TRBD1 | TRBV7-2 | NA | TGTGCCAGCAGCTTAGGGGACAGGAGAAACTATGGCTACACCTTC | CASSLGDRRNYGYTF
TRBJ1-2 | NA | TRBV5-1 | NA | TGCGCCAGCAGCTTGGTGGCAGCCGCTAACTATGGCTACACCTTC | CASSLVAAANYGYTF
TRBJ2-7 | NA | TRBV12-2 | NA | TGTGCAAGTCGCTACCGGGACAGGGGGTGCGAGCAGTACTTC | CASRYRDRGCEQYF
TRBJ2-1 | TRBD2 | TRBV4-2 | once | TGTGCCAGCAGCCAAGGAATCGGGACTAGTAACCACAATGAGCAGTTCTTC | CASSQGIGTSNHNEQFF
TRBJ2-7 | NA | TRBV4-1 | NA | TGCGCCAGCAGCCAAGATTTTCGAGGCGGACCAGCAAAGTACGAGCAGTACTTC | CASSQDFRGGPAKYEQYF
TRBJ2-2 | NA | TRBV4-1 | NA | TGCGCCAGCAGCCAAGAAGTTCCAATAATAACAACCGGGGAGCTGTTTTTT | CASSQEVPIITTGELFF
TRBJ2-3 | NA | TRBV6-1 | once | TGTGCCAGCAGTGAGGGTTGGGGCAGGGTATCCACAGATACGCAGTATTTT | CASSEGWGRVSTDTQYF
TRBJ2-5 | NA | TRBV6-5 | once | TGTGCCAGCAGTTACCCCAGGGCGGAGACCCAGTACTTC | CASSYPRAETQYF
TRBJ2-7 | NA | TRBV11-3 | NA | TGTGCCAGCAGCTTAGGAGGAGGGCACGTCTACGAGCAGTACTTC | CASSLGGGHVYEQYF
TRBJ2-3 | NA | TRBV7-9 | NA | TGTGCCAGCAGCAAAGGAGATTTGGGCAGCACAGATACGCAGTATTTT | CASSKGDLGSTDTQYF
TRBJ1-1 | NA | TRBV6-7 | NA | TGTGCCAGCAAACAGGAGGTGAACACTGAAGCTTTCTTT | CASKQEVNTEAFF
TRBJ2-1 | NA | TRBV7-2 | NA | TGTGCCAGCACCGCTCAGGGGGGGTACTACAATGAGCAGTTCTTC | CASTAQGGYYNEQFF
TRBJ1-5 | TRBD1 | TRBV4-2 | NA | TGTGCCAGCAGCCGAGAGACAGGGAGCAATCAGCCCCAGCATTTT | CASSRETGSNQPQHF
TRBJ1-1 | TRBD1 | TRBV7-2 | NA | TGTGCCAGCAGCCAGACAGGGGATCCCTACACTGAAGCTTTCTTT | CASSQTGDPYTEAFF
TRBJ2-7 | TRBD1 | TRBV5-1 | NA | TGCGCCAGCAGCTTGACCGGGACAGGGGGCTTCGACGAGCAGTACTTC | CASSLTGTGGFDEQYF
TRBJ1-5 | NA | TRBV21-1 | few | TGTGCCAGCAGCACGCACAGGGTTCAAGGTCAGCCCCAGCATTTT | CASSTHRVQGQPQHF
TRBJ2-3 | TRBD2 | TRBV7-6 | NA | TGTGCCAGCAGCTTAGCGCCGGGTAGCGGGAGGGCCGGGGATACGCAGTATTTT | CASSLAPGSGRAGDTQYF
TRBJ2-2 | TRBD2 | TRBV30 | few | TGTGCCTGGAGGTGGGCAATAATCGGACTAGCCGACACCGGGGAGCTGTTTTTT | CAWRWAIIGLADTGELFF
TRBJ1-2 | NA | TRBV4-1 | NA | TGCGCCAGCAGCCAAGAGTGGGACCCAGTCTATGGCTACACCTTC | CASSQEWDPVYGYTF
TRBJ1-2 | NA | TRBV7-8 | NA | TGTGCCAGCAGCTTAGATAGCAACTATGGCTACACCTTC | CASSLDSNYGYTF
TRBJ2-7 | NA | TRBV6-4 | once | TGTGCCAGCAGTGACTCAGCAGGGACCGAGCAGTACTTC | CASSDSAGTEQYF
TRBJ1-1 | NA | TRBV7-9 | NA | TGTGCCAGCAGCTTAGTCATGTCCGAAGCTTTCTTT | CASSLVMSEAFF
TRBJ2-7 | NA | TRBV7-8 | NA | TGTGCCAGCAGCTTTGGGAGTTACGAGCAGTACTTC | CASSFGSYEQYF
TRBJ2-7 | NA | TRBV7-8 | NA | TGTGCCAGCAGCCCTTGGGTTATGGACAGCTCCTCATACGAGCAGTACTTC | CASSPWVMDSSSYEQYF
TRBJ2-1 | NA | TRBV9 | NA | TGTGCCAGCAGCGCCAACGCGGGAAATGAGCAGTTCTTC | CASSANAGNEQFF
TRBJ2-7 | TRBD1 | TRBV6-6 | NA | TGTGCCAGCAGAGCCGGGACAGGGGGGTACGAGCAGTACTTC | CASRAGTGGYEQYF
TRBJ1-5 | NA | TRBV19 | NA | TGTGCCAGTAGTAATGCGGCGGCCCAGCCCCAGCATTTT | CASSNAAAQPQHF
TRBJ2-2 | TRBD2 | TRBV11-2 | NA | TGTGCCAGCCTCTTTGGCGGGAGTCGCACCGGGGAGCTGTTTTTT | CASLFGGSRTGELFF
TRBJ2-5 | TRBD1 | TRBV6-7 | NA | TGTGCCAGCAGAAGACAGGGTTTGGAGACCCAGTACTTC | CASRRQGLETQYF
TRBJ1-2 | TRBD1 | TRBV18 | NA | TGTGCCAGCTCACCACGGGACAGGGACGGCTACACCTTC | CASSPRDRDGYTF
TRBJ1-3 | NA | TRBV30 | NA | TGTGCCTGGGACTCAAGCTCTGGAAACACCATATATTTT | CAWDSSSGNTIYF
TRBJ1-3 | NA | TRBV18 | few | TGTGCCAGCTCACCGGGCATAGGAAACACCATATATTTT | CASSPGIGNTIYF
TRBJ2-4 | NA | TRBV7-6 | NA | TGTGCCAGCAGCCCGACCGGGGGTAACATTCAGTACTTC | CASSPTGGNIQYF
TRBJ2-7 | TRBD1 | TRBV6-1 | NA | TGTGCCAGCACCCAACAGGGGGCCGTCGAGCAGTACTTC | CASTQQGAVEQYF
TRBJ2-3 | TRBD2 | TRBV5-1 | NA | TGCGCCAGCAGCTTCGGACTAGTTCTTGGCACAGATACGCAGTATTTT | CASSFGLVLGTDTQYF